Listed below are T cell receptor beta chains from one sample, sequenced in a study of OX40 agonist ivuxolimab in advanced cancers. Libraries were prepared by immunoSEQ multiplex PCR; TCRdb keeps only in-frame clonotypes and omits some of them. Here the sample spans approximately 34,000 clones, 81% being singletons. The specimen comprised CD4+ or CD8+ T cells sorted from blood, sampled in a trial of the OX40 agonist ivuxolimab. Source of these receptors: an adult with an advanced solid tumor such as melanoma, head and neck, liver or kidney cancer. The CDR3 runs from the conserved cysteine through the conserved F or W. A D gene is named only where the DNA matches it firmly. Not every row has a clone size; where given, it reads once, few, many or a size class.

abundance	v_gene	d_gene	j_gene	CDR3aa	CDR3nt
few	TRBV9	.	TRBJ2-7	CASSVGGLPTHEQYF	TGTGCCAGCAGCGTTGGGGGACTCCCTACGCACGAGCAGTACTTC
.	TRBV28	TRBD1	TRBJ1-2	CASSRQGLAYGYTF	TGTGCCAGCAGTCGACAGGGACTGGCCTATGGCTACACCTTC
once	TRBV27	TRBD2	TRBJ2-7	CASRSLGGGFEQYF	TGTGCCAGCAGGTCGCTGGGGGGAGGGTTCGAGCAGTACTTC
once	TRBV12-5	TRBD2	TRBJ2-5	CASGSGTSGAQETQYF	TGTGCTAGTGGTTCCGGGACTAGCGGAGCACAAGAGACCCAGTACTTC
.	TRBV11-2	.	TRBJ2-6	CASSLDSVFHVLTF	TGTGCCAGCAGCTTAGATTCCGTTTTCCACGTCCTGACTTTC
.	TRBV9	TRBD1	TRBJ1-6	CASSVVGGALHF	TGTGCCAGCAGCGTGGTAGGGGGCGCCCTCCACTTT
.	TRBV7-2	TRBD2	TRBJ2-1	CASSLNAGGGWDEQFF	TGTGCCAGCAGCTTAAATGCGGGAGGGGGCTGGGATGAGCAGTTCTTC
.	TRBV7-2	TRBD2	TRBJ2-7	CASSPGLAGAYEQYF	TGTGCCAGCAGCCCGGGACTAGCGGGGGCCTACGAGCAGTACTTC
.	TRBV5-4	TRBD1	TRBJ2-3	CASSDGDRGKDTQYF	TGTGCCAGCAGCGACGGGGACAGGGGAAAAGATACGCAGTATTTT
.	TRBV11-2	.	TRBJ1-4	CASSWGPNNEKLFF	TGTGCCAGCAGCTGGGGACCGAATAATGAAAAACTGTTTTTT